This T cell receptor beta chain was captured in a study of blood T cell repertoires in COVID-19 (TCRdb year 2020). For the study in its entirety: Samples covering the acute and convalescent phases of COVID-19 were provided by collaborators in the United States, Italy and Spain. Where available, HLA class I and class II types were taken from metadata supplied by the sample provider and were not determined by assay-based typing. The repertoires were released in a freely available public database meant as a resource for research on the immune response to SARS-CoV-2. The sample metadata nearly always contained a de-identified subject ID, COVID-19 status, age in years and sex. The dataset comprised deeply sampled blood TCRbeta repertoires from subjects exposed to, actively infected with, or recovered from COVID-19. The material from the prospective study consisted of cDNA or gDNA derived from T cells, B-cell-depleted T cells, or PBMCs. The samples were drawn from two sources: the first 160 participants of the ongoing ImmuneRACE study, and 1,000 to 1,500 subjects contributed by 6 global collaborators.

The cysteine opens and the phenylalanine closes a CDR3 of 18 amino acids. This entry keeps only the CDR3 DNA: 54 bases, framed from base 1. CDR1 and CDR2 are drawn from the germline V gene (reference sequence): GTSNPN, SVGIG. The trim is 5 bases for V and 0 bases for J, with a gap of 23 bases between the germline ends. Comment on this clone: No antigen is known for it. No much larger clonotype is one base removed from it; base qualities were not supplied.

TCRbeta CDR3 regions were amplified from genomic DNA by means of the immunoSEQ Assay, a bias-controlled multiplex PCR. The study's own analysis went as follows. The number of nucleated cells in each sample was estimated from the amplification of reference gene primers within the assay. Sequence reads were collapsed and filtered to measure the absolute abundance of every unique TCRbeta CDR3 rearrangement. For each sample, productive Simpson clonality was calculated as the square root of Simpson's diversity index over productive rearrangements. The clones in this table, taken by TCRdb from immuneACCESS, are in-frame only. Not every clone is retained; where verified, under half of the shortfall comes from an unresolved V gene, and the cause of the rest is unknown. V, J and clone size are those of that table, while D and trimming were read from the DNA. The sample contains 150,000 to 200,000 clones, 80% of them found a single time. The ten largest make up approximately 5.4% of the sample.

Results and caveats for the whole study, not just this receptor: Clinical and demographic metadata were provided uncurated, with the amount varying by source and participant.

In the prospective study, participants were about 18 to 95 years old, resided in about two dozen geographic areas of the United States, and were enrolled through a virtual design. Cohort assignment in the prospective study relied on participant-reported clinical history from a screening survey and a study questionnaire. For ImmuneRACE Cohort 3, a participant was defined as recovered based on two consecutive negative NP/OP PCR tests, clearance by a healthcare professional, or resolution of symptoms. In the prospective study, mobile phlebotomists collected whole blood, serum and a nasopharyngeal or oropharyngeal swab from each participant. Participants in the prospective study had the option to provide additional blood draws and questionnaires over a 2-month period. Before DNA extraction, prospective study blood samples were shipped either frozen or at room temperature.

The rearrangement combines TRBV30 with TRBJ1-3; no D segment can be confidently identified. Sequenced material: PBMCs or T cells enriched from blood (not recorded which). This receptor was identified in a man aged 35 to 55 who had recovered from COVID-19. In nucleotides, the sequence is TGTGCCTGGTCCTGGGCGCGAACCGCCGGGAGCTCTGGAAACACCATATATTTT. Its coded protein is CAWSWARTAGSSGNTIYF. With the rest looked up from the reference TRBV30 and TRBJ1-3 genes rather than sequenced, the full variable domain is SQTIHQWPATLVQPVGSPLSLECTVEGTSNPNLYWYRQAAGRGLQLLFYSVGIGQISSEVPQNLSASRPQDRQFILSSKKLLLSDSGFYLCAWSWARTAGSSGNTIYFGEGSWLTVV.